These T cell receptor beta chains were read from a single sample in a study. TCRdb re-called the 5' RACE reads through MiXCR, storing one row per CDR3 protein. The sample yields around 10,000 distinct CDR3 sequences, around a quarter seen once. The material sequenced was Tregs sorted from a lymph node. The receptors stem from a female donor with breast cancer. CDR3s include the opening cysteine and the closing phenylalanine or tryptophan. The D gene is left open where the match is weak. Expanded clones are given a class, and other clones once, few, many or no size at all.

CDR3 protein,CDR3 DNA,D gene,J gene,clone size,V gene
CASSVGETEAFF,TGTGCCAGCAGCGTTGGGGAGACTGAAGCTTTCTTT,-,TRBJ1-1,many,TRBV9
CSAAYNEQFF,TGCAGTGCTGCCTACAATGAGCAGTTCTTC,-,TRBJ2-1,medium-sized,TRBV20-1
CASSQSTTGNTEAFF,TGTGCCAGTAGTCAATCGACGACAGGGAACACTGAAGCTTTCTTT,-,TRBJ1-1,-,TRBV19
CASSPLDNEQIF,TGTGCCAGCAGTCCTTTGGACAATGAGCAGATCTTC,-,TRBJ2-1,-,TRBV7-6
CSARQGLVEVFF,TGCAGTGCACGACAGGGGCTTGTTGAAGTTTTCTTT,TRBD1,TRBJ1-1,-,TRBV20-1
CASSYTMDTTGYNEQFF,TGTGCCAGCAGTTACACCATGGACACTACCGGTTACAATGAGCAGTTCTTC,-,TRBJ2-1,many,TRBV6-5
CASSSEGLAGAPSYEQYF,TGTGCCAGCAGCTCGGAGGGACTAGCGGGGGCGCCCTCCTACGAGCAGTACTTC,TRBD2,TRBJ2-7,few,TRBV13
CASSFPRGNSNQPQHF,TGTGCCAGCAGCTTTCCGAGGGGGAACAGCAATCAGCCCCAGCATTTT,-,TRBJ1-5,many,TRBV5-6
CASRRGRNQPQHF,TGTGCCAGCAGGAGGGGACGCAATCAGCCCCAGCATTTT,-,TRBJ1-5,medium-sized,TRBV5-6
CASSSSPRPYEQYF,TGTGCCAGCAGTTCGAGCCCACGACCCTACGAGCAGTACTTC,-,TRBJ2-7,once,TRBV6-5
CASSAGGGWTEAFF,TGTGCCAGCAGCGCAGGAGGGGGCTGGACTGAAGCTTTCTTT,TRBD1,TRBJ1-1,once,TRBV9
CASSPAGDQPQHFGDGTSIEQYF,-,-,TRBJ2-7,-,TRBV5-1
CSARGAGYEQFF,TGCAGTGCTAGAGGTGCGGGATATGAGCAGTTCTTC,-,TRBJ2-1,many,TRBV20-1
CASSQVTSGRRYEQYF,TGTGCCAGCAGCCAAGTTACTAGCGGGAGGAGGTACGAGCAGTACTTC,TRBD2,TRBJ2-7,-,TRBV3-1
CASRGVGETQYF,TGCGCCAGCAGGGGGGTAGGGGAGACCCAGTACTTC,-,TRBJ2-5,many,TRBV5-1
CSVVWGDLPYEQYF,TGCAGCGTTGTCTGGGGGGACCTTCCCTACGAGCAGTACTTC,-,TRBJ2-7,many,TRBV29-1
CASSVAGTENTGELFF,TGTGCCAGCAGCGTAGCCGGGACCGAGAACACCGGGGAGCTGTTTTTT,-,TRBJ2-2,few,TRBV2
CASNRDYYNEQFF,TGTGCCAGCAACAGGGACTACTACAATGAGCAGTTCTTC,-,TRBJ2-1,medium-sized,TRBV5-6
CASSYRDSYNEQFF,TGTGCCAGCAGTTACAGGGACAGCTACAATGAGCAGTTCTTC,TRBD1,TRBJ2-1,-,TRBV6-5
CASSYGLLFYNEQFF,TGTGCCAGCAGTTACGGGCTTTTATTCTACAATGAGCAGTTCTTC,-,TRBJ2-1,-,TRBV6-6
CASSVQGTGLGVDTEAFF,TGTGCCAGCAGCGTACAAGGGACAGGGTTGGGCGTGGACACTGAAGCTTTCTTT,TRBD1,TRBJ1-1,medium-sized,TRBV9
CASSSRRGSGEQYF,TGCGCCAGCAGCTCCCGGCGGGGGTCGGGAGAGCAGTACTTC,TRBD2,TRBJ2-7,medium-sized,TRBV4-1
CASSTDSYSNQPQHF,TGTGCCAGTAGCACCGACTCTTATAGCAATCAGCCCCAGCATTTT,-,TRBJ1-5,-,TRBV19
CASRAGTGKYEQYF,TGTGCCAGCAGAGCAGGGACAGGGAAGTACGAGCAGTACTTC,TRBD1,TRBJ2-7,many,TRBV6-5
CASSLSGFTEAFF,TGCGCCAGCAGCTTGTCAGGGTTCACTGAAGCTTTCTTT,-,TRBJ1-1,-,TRBV5-1
CASSLGEAYNEQFF,TGTGCCAGCAGCTTAGGCGAAGCTTACAATGAGCAGTTCTTC,-,TRBJ2-1,medium-sized,TRBV7-9
CASSSTGTYEQYF,TGCGCCAGCAGCTCGACAGGAACCTACGAGCAGTACTTC,-,TRBJ2-7,medium-sized,TRBV5-1
CASSLETSGSRYNEQFF,TGTGCCAGCAGCTTAGAGACTAGCGGGAGTCGGTACAATGAGCAGTTCTTC,TRBD2,TRBJ2-1,many,TRBV7-2
CASNRQGGNTIYF,TGTGCCAGCAATCGACAGGGGGGAAACACCATATATTTT,TRBD1,TRBJ1-3,few,TRBV2
CASSMSGQRTGELFF,TGTGCCAGTAGTATGTCCGGGCAGAGGACCGGGGAGCTGTTTTTT,-,TRBJ2-2,many,TRBV19
CASSGYNEQFF,TGTGCCAGCAGCGGTTACAATGAGCAGTTCTTC,-,TRBJ2-1,many,TRBV9
CASKAEQGAANYGYTF,TGTGCCAGCAAGGCCGAACAGGGGGCCGCTAACTATGGCTACACCTTC,TRBD1,TRBJ1-2,-,TRBV2
CASSSPPGQGQDEQFF,TGTGCCAGCAGCTCACCCCCGGGACAGGGTCAAGATGAGCAGTTCTTC,TRBD1,TRBJ2-1,many,TRBV6-5
CASSPFSGELFF,TGTGCCAGCAGCCCGTTTTCCGGGGAGCTGTTTTTT,-,TRBJ2-2,medium-sized,TRBV27
CASNRGGEQFF,TGTGCCAGCAATAGGGGGGGTGAGCAGTTCTTC,-,TRBJ2-1,-,TRBV12-3/TRBV12-4
CASATRPGANEQFF,TGTGCCAGTGCCACCCGACCGGGGGCTAATGAGCAGTTCTTC,-,TRBJ2-1,many,TRBV5-4
CASSFGRSAEAFF,TGTGCCAGCAGCTTCGGGAGGTCGGCTGAAGCTTTCTTT,-,TRBJ1-1,few,TRBV5-4
CASSRRQGRIYEQYF,TGTGCCAGCAGCCGCCGACAGGGGAGGATCTACGAGCAGTACTTC,TRBD1,TRBJ2-7,few,TRBV6-5
CASTTGNQPQHF,TGTGCCAGTACGACTGGGAATCAGCCCCAGCATTTT,-,TRBJ1-5,many,TRBV19
CASNLPGGLDQFF,TGTGCCAGCAATTTGCCCGGGGGCTTAGATCAGTTCTTC,-,TRBJ2-1,-,TRBV12-3/TRBV12-4
CASSPGRAGAKNIQYF,TGTGCCAGCAGCCCGGGACGGGCAGGAGCCAAAAACATTCAGTACTTC,-,TRBJ2-4,many,TRBV5-4
CASSGDLTYEQYF,TGTGCCAGCAGCGGGGACCTTACCTACGAGCAGTACTTC,-,TRBJ2-7,medium-sized,TRBV7-9